The present entry profiles one T cell receptor beta chain with its context. Antigen: not known. The record originates from a study of post-analysis software for immune sequencing data. The study's findings and limits: Same-batch preparations were strongly co-clustered by F measure. TRBV5-6, TRBV5-1 and TRBV20-1 were among roughly five TRBV segments more frequent in patients than controls. Patients with multiple sclerosis recorded significantly lower normalized Chao1 diversity than controls, the study found.

Presence of unique molecular identifiers characterized the TCR beta cDNA libraries. Input populations of 1 to 10 million T cells gave rise to some 500,000 cDNA molecules. TCRdb re-analysed the PCR reads in MiXCR, keeping a single row per CDR3 protein. The sample lists roughly 800,000 distinct CDR3 sequences, roughly 27% occurring once. Germline loops: CDR1 MDHEN, CDR2 SYDVKM. The CDR3 is 15 residues long. Trimming pared 4 bases from V and 2 bases from J, leaving 14 bases between. The receptor's source is a girl aged 5-17 years with multiple sclerosis. Sequenced input: blood. This chain uses TRBV28 with TRBJ2-5; tentatively, D is TRBD2 (5 bases). CDR3 sequence: CASSSPRRGQETQYF. DNA for the CDR3: TGTGCCAGCAGTTCCCCTCGTCGCGGGCAAGAGACCCAGTACTTC. The entire variable domain, with the rest obtained from reference TRBV28 and TRBJ2-5, is as follows: DVKVTQSSRYLVKRTGEKVFLECVQDMDHENMFWYRQDPGLGLRLIYFSYDVKMKEKGDIPEGYSVSREKKERFSLILESASTNQTSMYLCASSSPRRGQETQYFGPGTRLLVL.